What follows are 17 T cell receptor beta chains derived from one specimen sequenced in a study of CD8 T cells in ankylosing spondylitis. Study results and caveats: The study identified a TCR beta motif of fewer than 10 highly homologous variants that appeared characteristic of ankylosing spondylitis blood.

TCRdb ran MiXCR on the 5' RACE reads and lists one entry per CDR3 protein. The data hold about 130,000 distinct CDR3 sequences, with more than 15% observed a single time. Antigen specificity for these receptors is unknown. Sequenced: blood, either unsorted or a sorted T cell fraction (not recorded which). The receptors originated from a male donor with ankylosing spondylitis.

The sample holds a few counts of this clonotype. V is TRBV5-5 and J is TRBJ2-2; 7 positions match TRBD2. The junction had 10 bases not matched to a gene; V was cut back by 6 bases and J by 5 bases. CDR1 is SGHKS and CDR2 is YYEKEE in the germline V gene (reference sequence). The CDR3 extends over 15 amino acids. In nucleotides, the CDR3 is TGTGCCAGCATTTACTCCGGGGGGAATACCGGGGAGCTGTTTTTT. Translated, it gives CASIYSGGNTGELFF. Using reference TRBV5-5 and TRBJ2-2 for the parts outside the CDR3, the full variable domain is DAGVTQSPTHLIKTRGQQVTLRCSPISGHKSVSWYQQVLGQGPQFIFQYYEKEERGRGNFPDRFSARQFPNYSSELNVNALLLGDSALYLCASIYSGGNTGELFFGEGSRLTVL.

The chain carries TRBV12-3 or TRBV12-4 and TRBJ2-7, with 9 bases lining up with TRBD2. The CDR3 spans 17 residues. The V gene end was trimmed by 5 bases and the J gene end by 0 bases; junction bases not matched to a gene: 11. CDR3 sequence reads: CASSQKLGLAYSYEQYF. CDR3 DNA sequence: TGTGCCAGCAGTCAAAAACTTGGACTAGCGTACTCCTACGAGCAGTACTTC.

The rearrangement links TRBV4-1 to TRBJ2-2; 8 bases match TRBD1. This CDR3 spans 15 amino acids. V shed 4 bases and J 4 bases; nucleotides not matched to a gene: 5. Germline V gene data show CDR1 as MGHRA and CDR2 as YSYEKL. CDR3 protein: CASSPWTGPTGELFF. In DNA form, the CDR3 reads TGCGCCAGCAGCCCATGGACAGGGCCCACCGGGGAGCTGTTTTTT.

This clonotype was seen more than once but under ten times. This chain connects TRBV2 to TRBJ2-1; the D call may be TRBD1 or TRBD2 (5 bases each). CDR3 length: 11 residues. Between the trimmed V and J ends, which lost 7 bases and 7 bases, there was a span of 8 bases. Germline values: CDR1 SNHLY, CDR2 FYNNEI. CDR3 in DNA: TGTGCCAGCAATGAGGGGAATGAGCAGTTCTTC. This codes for CASNEGNEQFF.

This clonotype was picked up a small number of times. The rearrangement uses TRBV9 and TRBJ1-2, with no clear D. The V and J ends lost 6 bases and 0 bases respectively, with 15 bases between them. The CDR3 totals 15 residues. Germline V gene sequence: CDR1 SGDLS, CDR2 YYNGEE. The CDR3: CASKLRQKTNYGYTF. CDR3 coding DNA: TGTGCCAGCAAGCTAAGGCAGAAAACTAACTATGGCTACACCTTC.

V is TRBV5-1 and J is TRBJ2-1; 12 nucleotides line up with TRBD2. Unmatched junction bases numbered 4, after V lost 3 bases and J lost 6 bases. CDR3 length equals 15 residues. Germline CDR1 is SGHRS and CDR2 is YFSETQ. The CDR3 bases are TGCGCCAGCAGCTATAGGACTAGCGGGGTCAATGAGCAGTTCTTC. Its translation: CASSYRTSGVNEQFF.

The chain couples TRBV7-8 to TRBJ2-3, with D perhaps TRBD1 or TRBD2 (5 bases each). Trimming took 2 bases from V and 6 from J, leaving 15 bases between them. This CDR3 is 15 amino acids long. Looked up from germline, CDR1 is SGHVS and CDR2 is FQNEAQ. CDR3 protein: CASSLKGLARDTQYF. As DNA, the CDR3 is TGTGCCAGCAGCTTAAAGGGGCTAGCAAGGGATACGCAGTATTTT.

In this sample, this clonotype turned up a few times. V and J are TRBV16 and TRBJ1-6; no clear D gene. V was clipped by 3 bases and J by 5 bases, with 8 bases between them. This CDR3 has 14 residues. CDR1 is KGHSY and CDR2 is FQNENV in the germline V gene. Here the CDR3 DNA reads TGTGCCAGCAGCCACTCGACACATAATTCACCCCTCCACTTT. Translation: CASSHSTHNSPLHF.

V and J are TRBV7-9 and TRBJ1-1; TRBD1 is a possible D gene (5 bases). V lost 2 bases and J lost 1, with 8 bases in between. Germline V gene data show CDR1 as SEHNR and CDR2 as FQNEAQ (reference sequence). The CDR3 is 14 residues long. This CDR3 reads CASSLIQGNTEAFF. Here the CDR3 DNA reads TGTGCCAGCAGCTTAATCCAGGGGAACACTGAAGCTTTCTTT.

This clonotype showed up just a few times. CDR3 protein: CASSWQANKNIQYF. The CDR3 DNA reads as TGTGCCAGCAGCTGGCAAGCTAACAAAAACATTCAGTACTTC. The chain recombines TRBV3-1 with TRBJ2-4, with D unclear. This CDR3 has 14 amino acids. Germline lookup yields CDR1 LGHDT and CDR2 YNNKEL (reference sequence). V was pared by 5 bases and J by 3 bases, with 11 bases between.

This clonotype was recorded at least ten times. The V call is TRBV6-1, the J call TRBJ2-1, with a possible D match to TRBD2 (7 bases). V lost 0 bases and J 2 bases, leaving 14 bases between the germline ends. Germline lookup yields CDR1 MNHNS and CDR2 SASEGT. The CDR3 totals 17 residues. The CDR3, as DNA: TGTGCCAGCAGTGAAGCGGGGGGGGCCATCCCCTACAATGAGCAGTTCTTC. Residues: CASSEAGGAIPYNEQFF.

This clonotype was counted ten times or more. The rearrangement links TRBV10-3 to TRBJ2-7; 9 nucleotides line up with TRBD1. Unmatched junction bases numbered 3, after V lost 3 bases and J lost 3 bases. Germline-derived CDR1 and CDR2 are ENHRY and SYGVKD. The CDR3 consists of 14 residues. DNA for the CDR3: TGTGCCATCAGTGAACCGGGACAGGGCTACGAGCAGTACTTC. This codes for CAISEPGQGYEQYF.

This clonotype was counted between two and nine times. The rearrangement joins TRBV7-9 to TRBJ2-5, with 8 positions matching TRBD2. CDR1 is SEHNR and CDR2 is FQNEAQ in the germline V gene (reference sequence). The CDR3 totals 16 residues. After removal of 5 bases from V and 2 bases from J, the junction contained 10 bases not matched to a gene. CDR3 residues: CASSALLAERQETQYF. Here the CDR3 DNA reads TGTGCCAGCAGCGCACTACTAGCGGAGAGACAAGAGACCCAGTACTTC.

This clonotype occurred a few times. For the CDR3, the DNA is TGTGCCAGCACCTCAGGGGTGGCAGATACGCAGTATTTT. It translates to CASTSGVADTQYF. The chain combines TRBV6-6 with TRBJ2-3; D might be TRBD1 (6 bases). Germline loops: CDR1 MNHNY, CDR2 SVGAGI (reference sequence). The V end lost 7 bases, the J end lost 4 bases, and 12 bases lay between the germline ends. This CDR3 contains 13 residues.

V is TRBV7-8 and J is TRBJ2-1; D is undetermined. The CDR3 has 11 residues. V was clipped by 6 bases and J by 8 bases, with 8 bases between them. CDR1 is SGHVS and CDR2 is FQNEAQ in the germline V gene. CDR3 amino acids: CASSSSYEQFF. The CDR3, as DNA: TGTGCCAGCAGTTCTAGTTATGAGCAGTTCTTC.

The DNA for the CDR3 is TGCGCCAGCAGCCAAGTAATAGAAGTTAATGAAAAACTGTTTTTT. It specifies CASSQVIEVNEKLFF. This chain uses TRBV4-1 with TRBJ1-4; D gene ambiguous. This CDR3 contains 15 residues. V was shortened by 1 base and J by 4 bases, with 10 bases between the two germline ends. The germline V gene has CDR1 MGHRA and CDR2 YSYEKL.

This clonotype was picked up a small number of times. CDR3 protein: CASSQAPSGRVAGELFF. The CDR3 DNA reads as TGCGCCAGCAGCCAAGCTCCTAGCGGGAGGGTGGCCGGGGAGCTGTTTTTT. This sequence joins TRBV4-3 and TRBJ2-2; 12 bases line up with TRBD2. Germline loops: CDR1 LGHNA, CDR2 YSLEER. The CDR3 consists of 17 residues. With 1 base clipped from V and 6 bases from J, the junction kept 6 bases outside the gene matches.